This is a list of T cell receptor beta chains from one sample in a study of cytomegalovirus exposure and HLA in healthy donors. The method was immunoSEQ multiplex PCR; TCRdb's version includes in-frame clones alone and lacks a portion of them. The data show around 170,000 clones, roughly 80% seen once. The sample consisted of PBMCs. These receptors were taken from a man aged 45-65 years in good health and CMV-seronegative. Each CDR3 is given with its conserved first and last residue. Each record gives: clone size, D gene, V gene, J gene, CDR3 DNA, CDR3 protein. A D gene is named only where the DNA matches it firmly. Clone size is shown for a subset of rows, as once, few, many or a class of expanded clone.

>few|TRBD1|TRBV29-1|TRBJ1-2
TGCAGCGGGGGACAGGGGTCTATAGATGGCTACACCTTC
CSGGQGSIDGYTF
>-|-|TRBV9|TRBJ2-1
TGTGCCAGCACGCGGGTTAGCTCCTACAATGAGCAGTTCTTC
CASTRVSSYNEQFF
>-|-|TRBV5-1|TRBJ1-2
TGCGCCAGCAGCCTGAACACCGGCTACACCTTC
CASSLNTGYTF
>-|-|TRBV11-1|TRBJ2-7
TGTGCCAGCAGCTCCTCAGGAACCTACGAGCAGTACTTC
CASSSSGTYEQYF
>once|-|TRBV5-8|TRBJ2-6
TGTGCCAGCAGCTTGGCGGCGGGGACGAGCTCTGGGGCCAACGTCCTGACTTTC
CASSLAAGTSSGANVLTF
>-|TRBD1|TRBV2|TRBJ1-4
TGTGCCAGCGTTTTGGGGACAGCTAATGAAAAACTGTTTTTT
CASVLGTANEKLFF
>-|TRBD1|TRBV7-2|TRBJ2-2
TGTGCCAGCAGCCCCACAGGGGGCAGCGACACCGGGGAGCTGTTTTTT
CASSPTGGSDTGELFF
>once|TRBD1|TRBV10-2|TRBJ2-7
TGCGCCAGCAGTGAGTTAGGGACAGTTATAGCCTACGAGCAGTGCTTC
CASSELGTVIAYEQCF
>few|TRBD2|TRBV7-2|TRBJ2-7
TGTGCCAGCAGCTTGGGACTAGCGGGAGACGAGCAGTACTTC
CASSLGLAGDEQYF
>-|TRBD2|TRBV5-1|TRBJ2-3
TGCGCCAGCAGCTTAGAACTAGCGGGGGGAACAGATACGCAGTATTTT
CASSLELAGGTDTQYF
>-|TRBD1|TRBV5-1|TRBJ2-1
TGCGCCAGCAGCCCGGGACAGGGGATTGAGCAGTTCTTC
CASSPGQGIEQFF
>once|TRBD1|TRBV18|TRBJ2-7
TGTGCCAGCTCACTACGACAGGGGGGGCCCTCCGAGCAGTACTTC
CASSLRQGGPSEQYF
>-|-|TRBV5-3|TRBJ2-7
TGTGCCAGAAGCTGGAGGCGGCCAAGCTCCTACGAGCAGTACTTC
CARSWRRPSSYEQYF
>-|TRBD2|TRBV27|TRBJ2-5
TGTGCCAGCAGTTTAGAGGGGAGGGGGACCCAGTACTTC
CASSLEGRGTQYF
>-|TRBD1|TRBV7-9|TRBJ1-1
TGTTCCAGCAGCCACACAGGGGCCCTCCGGGACAGAGAAGCTTTCTTT
CSSSHTGALRDREAFF
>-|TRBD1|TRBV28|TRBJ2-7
TGTGCCAGCAGCCCCCAGACAGGGGGGTCCTACGAGCAGTACTTC
CASSPQTGGSYEQYF
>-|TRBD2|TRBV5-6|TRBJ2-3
TGTGCCAGCAGCACCTCTAGCGGGGGGGCCACAGATACGCAGTATTTT
CASSTSSGGATDTQYF
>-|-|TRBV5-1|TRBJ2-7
TGCGCCAGCAGCTTGGGTTCGGGATACGAGCAGTACTTC
CASSLGSGYEQYF
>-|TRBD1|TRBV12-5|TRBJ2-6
TGTGCTAGTGGTTTGACAGGGACAGGGGGAACTGGGGCCAACGTCCTGACTTTC
CASGLTGTGGTGANVLTF
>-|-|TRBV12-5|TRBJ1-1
TGTGCTAGTGGTTTGGTGGAGATGACGGTGAGGCTAATGAACACTGAAGCTTTCTTT
CASGLVEMTVRLMNTEAFF
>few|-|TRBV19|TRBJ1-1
TGTGCCAGTAGGCAACGTAGTGACACTGAAGCTTTCTTT
CASRQRSDTEAFF
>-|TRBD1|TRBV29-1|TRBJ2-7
TGCAGCGTTGACTCCGGGACAGGGGGCAGATACGAGCAGTACTTC
CSVDSGTGGRYEQYF
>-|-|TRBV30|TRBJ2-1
TGTGCCTGGAGTGTAAACAGCTACAATGAGCAGTTCTTC
CAWSVNSYNEQFF
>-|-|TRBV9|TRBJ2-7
TGTGCCAGCAGCGGAGGGTCGTCCAGCTCCTACGAGCAGTACTTC
CASSGGSSSSYEQYF
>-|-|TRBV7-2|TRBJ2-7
TGTGCCAGCAGCTTAGGCCCAGCGGTCTCCTACGAGCAGTACTTC
CASSLGPAVSYEQYF
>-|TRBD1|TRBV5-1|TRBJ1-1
TGCGCCAGCAGCCCGGGACAGCTTATGAACACTGAAGCTTTCTTT
CASSPGQLMNTEAFF
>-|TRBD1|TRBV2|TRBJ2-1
TGTGCCAGCAGGGGGGACAGGCAGAGGGAGCAGTTCTTC
CASRGDRQREQFF
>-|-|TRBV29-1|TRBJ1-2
TGCAGCCCAGAACTAGGGAACGGCTATGGCTACACCTTC
CSPELGNGYGYTF
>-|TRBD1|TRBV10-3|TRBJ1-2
TGTGCCATCAGTGGGACAGGGACGGACTATGGCTACACCTTC
CAISGTGTDYGYTF
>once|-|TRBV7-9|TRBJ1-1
TGTGCCAGCAGCACGGCCCTACAGGGTGGGACTGAAGCTTTCTTT
CASSTALQGGTEAFF
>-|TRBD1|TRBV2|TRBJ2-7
TGTGCCAGCTGCCTGGAGGACAGGGTAACCCACGAGCAGTACTTC
CASCLEDRVTHEQYF
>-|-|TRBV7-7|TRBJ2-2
TGTGCTAGCGGAGGATTTGGGGGGACCGGGGAGCTGTTTTTT
CASGGFGGTGELFF
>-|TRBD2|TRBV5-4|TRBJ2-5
TGTGCCAGCAGCAGGGGACTAGCGGGGGGTCCGGTGACCCAGTACTTC
CASSRGLAGGPVTQYF
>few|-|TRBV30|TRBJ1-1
TGTGCCTGGGGAGTTGACAGGAACCTTGAAGCTTTCTTT
CAWGVDRNLEAFF
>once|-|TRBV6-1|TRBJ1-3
TGTGCCAGCAGAAGACAGGTACGAAACACCATATATTTT
CASRRQVRNTIYF
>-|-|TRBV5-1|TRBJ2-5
TGCGCCAGCAGCTTATCGGGAGAGACCCAGTACTTC
CASSLSGETQYF
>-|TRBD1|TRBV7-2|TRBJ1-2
TGTGCCAGCAGCTTACGGGGGGTATCCGGGACAGGGGAAGATGGCTACACCTTC
CASSLRGVSGTGEDGYTF
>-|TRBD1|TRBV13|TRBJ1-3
TGTGCCAGCAGCTCCGGGACAGGCGTCCCCCCATTTGGAAACACCATATATTTT
CASSSGTGVPPFGNTIYF
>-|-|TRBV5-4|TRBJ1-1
TGTGCCAGCAGGGTTGCCGGGACTCAGAACACTGAAGCTTTCTTT
CASRVAGTQNTEAFF
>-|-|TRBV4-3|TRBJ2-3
TGCGCCAGCAGCCAAGACTTATTGCTATGGGGGGGGCACACAGATACGCAGTATTTT
CASSQDLLLWGGHTDTQYF
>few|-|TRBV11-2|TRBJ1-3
TGTGCCAGCAGCCCCGCAGGGGGAAACACCATATATTTT
CASSPAGGNTIYF
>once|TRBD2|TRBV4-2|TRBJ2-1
TGTGCCAGCAGCCAGTCCGTGGCTAGCGGGGACAACCAGCAGTTCTTC
CASSQSVASGDNQQFF
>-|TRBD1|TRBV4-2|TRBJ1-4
TGTGCCAGCAGCCAAGATAAGACAGGGGGAAATGAAAAACTGTTTTTT
CASSQDKTGGNEKLFF
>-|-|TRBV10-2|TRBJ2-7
TGCGCCAGCAGTGACAAGGGGCTCGGGCAGTACTTC
CASSDKGLGQYF
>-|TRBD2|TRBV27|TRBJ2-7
TGTGCCAGCAGATTAGCGGGGGTGTTCTACGAGCAGTACTTC
CASRLAGVFYEQYF
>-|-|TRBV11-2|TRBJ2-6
TGTGCCAGCAGCTTATACAGGGCCCCGGCAGCCAACGTCCTGACTTTC
CASSLYRAPAANVLTF
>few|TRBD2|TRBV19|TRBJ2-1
TGTGCCAGTAGTATTCTGCCCGGGATAGCGGGTGAGCAGTTCTTC
CASSILPGIAGEQFF
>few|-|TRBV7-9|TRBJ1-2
TGTGCCAGCAGCTTAGTGGCTCAGGGAGGCTATGGCTACACCTTC
CASSLVAQGGYGYTF
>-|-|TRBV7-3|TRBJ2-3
TGTGCCAGCAGCTTAATGGCGGGGACTAGCACAGATACGCAGTATTTT
CASSLMAGTSTDTQYF
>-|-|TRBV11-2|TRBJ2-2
TGTGCCAGCAGCCCGGACATTAACACCGGGGAGCTGTTTTTT
CASSPDINTGELFF
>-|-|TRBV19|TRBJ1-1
TGTGCCAGTAGTATAGCGGGGGGTGAAGCTTTCTTT
CASSIAGGEAFF